This entry is about one T cell receptor (beta chain). CDR3 length: 13 amino acids. The germline V gene has CDR1 ENHRY and CDR2 SYGVKD. Deletions cut 11 bases from V and 4 bases from J, with 14 bases between. These data originate in a study of blood T cell repertoires in COVID-19. Study overall: The United States, Italy and Spain were the sources of the acute and convalescent COVID-19 samples. T cells, B-cell-depleted T cells, or PBMCs supplied cDNA or gDNA.

Original processing methods: Reference gene primers were amplified, and this amplification served to estimate nucleated cell counts. Some clones are missing from TCRdb's copy, which holds only in-frame ones; the method was immunoSEQ multiplex PCR. From that table come the V and J calls and clone size; the DNA was used to work out D and trimming. The data hold roughly 100,000 clones, with over 70% observed a single time. Input material: peripheral blood. The chain has TRBV10-3 and TRBJ1-4, with D unclear. The clonotype comes from a man older than 75 with acute or convalescent COVID-19. CDR3 loop: CAASETGNEKLFF. The CDR3 DNA is TGTGCCGCCTCCGAGACGGGTAATGAAAAACTGTTTTTT.